These 32 T cell receptor beta chains were sequenced from one sample in a study of T cell changes during pregnancy in multiple sclerosis. Data came from immunoSEQ multiplex PCR; TCRdb stores just in-frame clones and leaves some out. This table holds approximately 50,000 clones, 91% found once. Here the sequenced sample was CD8+ T cells from peripheral blood mononuclear cells, taken after pregnancy. These receptors originate from a female donor with multiple sclerosis, enrolled in a pregnancy study.

The rearrangement links TRBV9 to TRBJ2-7, with D possibly being TRBD2 (7 bases). The germline gives CDR1 SGDLS, CDR2 YYNGEE. The CDR3 has 13 residues. V was clipped by 3 bases and J by 6 bases, with 13 bases between them. CDR3 loop: CASSALGGGEQYF. In DNA, the CDR3 is TGTGCCAGCAGCGCCCTGGGAGGGGGCGAGCAGTACTTC. Together with reference TRBV9 and TRBJ2-7, the CDR3 gives the full variable domain: DSGVTQTPKHLITATGQRVTLRCSPRSGDLSVYWYQQSLDQGLQFLIQYYNGEERAKGNILERFSAQQFPDLHSELNLSSLELGDSALYFCASSALGGGEQYFGPGTRLTVT.

The genes are TRBV2 and TRBJ1-2; tentative D call: TRBD1 (5 bases). Germline CDR1 SNHLY, CDR2 FYNNEI. V was trimmed by 0 bases and J by 0 bases, leaving 8 bases between them. The length of the CDR3 is 15 residues. The CDR3 sequence: CASSEAAGANYGYTF. CDR3 bases: TGTGCCAGCAGTGAAGCAGCGGGGGCTAACTATGGCTACACCTTC.

The rearrangement joins TRBV6-6 to TRBJ2-7; D gene ambiguous. The germline V gene has CDR1 MNHNY and CDR2 SVGAGI (reference sequence). This CDR3 spans 12 amino acids. Trimming stripped 7 bases from V and 3 bases from J, with 10 bases between. The CDR3 nucleotides read TGTGCCAGCACCTATTCCGGCTACGAGCAGTACTTC. This encodes CASTYSGYEQYF.

The chain employs TRBV18 and TRBJ2-7, with 9 bases lining up with TRBD1. Germline CDR1 and CDR2: KGHSH and LQKENI. V lost 3 bases to trimming and J lost 4 bases; unmatched junction nucleotides: 19. The CDR3 extends over 19 amino acids. The CDR3 coding sequence is TGTGCCAGCTCACCCGATCGTCCGACAGGGGGAGGTTTTAGGTACGAGCAGTACTTC. Translation: CASSPDRPTGGGFRYEQYF.

The V and J genes are TRBV6-5 and TRBJ2-1; D not certain. The germline CDR1 and CDR2 sequences are MNHEY and SVGAGI. With 6 bases removed from V and 2 bases from J, the gap between germline ends came to 8 bases. This CDR3 comprises 13 residues. CDR3 region: CASSPATYNEQFF. DNA of the CDR3: TGTGCCAGCAGCCCCGCGACCTACAATGAGCAGTTCTTC.

The rearrangement uses TRBV19 and TRBJ1-4; TRBD1 matches 7 bases. The CDR3 spans 17 residues. V was clipped by 4 bases and J by 3 bases; unmatched bases: 11. Germline V gene lookup returns CDR1 LNHDA and CDR2 SQIVND (reference sequence). For the CDR3, the DNA is TGTGCCAGTAGTACTAGCCTCGGGACAGCCCCTAATGAAAAACTGTTTTTT. Its translation: CASSTSLGTAPNEKLFF. Complete variable domain (other parts from reference TRBV19 and TRBJ1-4): DGGITQSPKYLFRKEGQNVTLSCEQNLNHDAMYWYRQDPGQGLRLIYYSQIVNDFQKGDIAEGYSVSREKKESFPLTVTSAQKNPTAFYLCASSTSLGTAPNEKLFFGSGTQLSVL.

The CDR3 is CRAGGPNTEAFF. CDR3 nucleotides: TGCAGGGCCGGAGGGCCTAACACTGAAGCTTTCTTT. V is TRBV29-1 and J is TRBJ1-1; D is uncertain. CDR3 size: 12 residues. Germline V gene lookup returns CDR1 SQVTM and CDR2 ANQGSEA.

This clone was found once. The chain uses TRBV10-1 and TRBJ2-7; unclear D gene. This CDR3 contains 11 residues. Trimming pared 4 bases from V and 7 bases from J, leaving 8 bases between. Germline CDR1 reads WNHNN; CDR2 reads SYGVQD (reference sequence). The CDR3 DNA follows: TGCGCCAGCAGTGCTACTCAAGAGCAGTACTTC. This encodes CASSATQEQYF.

V is TRBV13 and J is TRBJ2-7; weak D call: TRBD2 (6 bases). Germline V gene lookup returns CDR1 PRHDT and CDR2 FYEKMQ (reference sequence). The CDR3 totals 14 residues. Trimming took off 1 base at V and 3 bases at J, with 10 bases between the two ends. DNA for the CDR3: TGTGCCAGCAGCTTAGCCGGCGGGAACTACGAGCAGTACTTC. Translating it yields CASSLAGGNYEQYF.

This sequence joins TRBV6-5 and TRBJ2-5; TRBD2 agrees at 7 bases. CDR3 length: 13 residues. Germline CDR1 and CDR2: MNHEY and SVGAGI. V was clipped by 8 bases and J by 3 bases; unmatched bases: 6. The CDR3 region has the DNA TGTGCCAGCCAGGGAGGGGACGAAGAGACCCAGTACTTC. Encoded protein: CASQGGDEETQYF.

The genes are TRBV6-5 and TRBJ2-7, with 8 bases fitting TRBD1. In germline, CDR1 is MNHEY, CDR2 SVGAGI. The CDR3 consists of 15 residues. With 5 bases clipped from V and 3 bases from J, the junction kept 9 bases outside the gene matches. CDR3 nucleotide sequence: TGTGCCAGCAGTCCACCCAGGGGGCGAGTCTACGAGCAGTACTTC. It yields the protein CASSPPRGRVYEQYF.

The J gene is TRBJ2-4, the V gene TRBV11-2, with a tentative D call TRBD1 (5 bases). Trimming stripped 1 base from V and 6 bases from J, with 13 bases between. CDR1 is SGHAT and CDR2 is FQNNGV in the germline V gene. The CDR3 extends over 15 amino acids. The DNA of the CDR3 is TGTGCCAGCAGCTTAGTTCAGGGTTTCTTAAACATTCAGTACTTC. It codes for CASSLVQGFLNIQYF. The variable domain in full, with the rest retrieved from reference TRBV11-2 and TRBJ2-4, is EAGVAQSPRYKIIEKRQSVAFWCNPISGHATLYWYQQILGQGPKLLIQFQNNGVVDDSQLPKDRFSAERLKGVDSTLKIQPAKLEDSAVYLCASSLVQGFLNIQYFGAGTRLSVL.

This chain uses TRBV19 with TRBJ2-3; perhaps TRBD2 as D (6 bases). The CDR3 is 16 residues long. Germline V gene lookup returns CDR1 LNHDA and CDR2 SQIVND (reference sequence). Deletions cut 5 bases from V and 0 bases from J, with 15 bases between. The CDR3 sequence: CASSPGDFSSTDTQYF. DNA of the CDR3: TGTGCCAGTAGTCCCGGGGACTTCTCTAGCACAGATACGCAGTATTTT.

The genes are TRBV9 and TRBJ2-3, with TRBD1 matching 7 bases. The junction had 8 bases not matched to a gene; V was cut back by 0 bases and J by 4 bases. The length of the CDR3 is 16 residues. CDR1 and CDR2 (germline): SGDLS, YYNGEE. The chain's CDR3 is CASSVERAGGPDTQYF. As DNA, the CDR3 is TGTGCCAGCAGCGTAGAGAGGGCAGGGGGTCCAGATACGCAGTATTTT.

This sequence joins TRBV2 and TRBJ2-7; 8 positions match TRBD1. The J segment lost 7 bases and the V segment lost 2 bases, leaving 13 bases of the junction unmatched. Germline V CDR1 and CDR2: SNHLY, FYNNEI. The CDR3 runs to 16 residues. The CDR3 reads CASSESRGPTNDEQYF. CDR3 in DNA: TGTGCCAGCAGTGAAAGCAGGGGGCCTACGAATGATGAGCAGTACTTC.

This clone appeared once. The chain carries TRBV11-2 and TRBJ1-2, with D hard to call. V shed 2 bases and J shed 4 bases, with 14 bases lying between them. Germline V gives CDR1 SGHAT, CDR2 FQNNGV. The CDR3 has 15 amino acids. CDR3 region: CASSLLSELGYGYTF. The CDR3 bases are TGTGCCAGCAGCTTATTATCGGAGTTGGGCTATGGCTACACCTTC.

The CDR3 region has the DNA TGTGCCAGCAGTCAACAGGGTATCAACGAGCAGTACTTC. Translating it yields CASSQQGINEQYF. The rearrangement uses TRBV9 and TRBJ2-7; TRBD1 is a possible D gene (6 bases). Germline V gene lookup returns CDR1 SGDLS and CDR2 YYNGEE. V dropped 5 bases and J dropped 5 bases, with 14 bases sitting between them. This CDR3 comprises 13 residues.

The chain joins TRBV11-2 to TRBJ2-3; possible D gene TRBD2, 7 bases. Trimming removed 5 bases at V and 5 bases at J, with 20 bases between. CDR3 length: 16 residues. CDR1 SGHAT and CDR2 FQNNGV come from the germline V gene. The CDR3 nucleotides read TGTGCCAGCAGCCTCCAGCGAGGGGGGGCAAAAGATACGCAGTATTTT. Protein: CASSLQRGGAKDTQYF. The variable domain in full, with the rest retrieved from reference TRBV11-2 and TRBJ2-3, is EAGVAQSPRYKIIEKRQSVAFWCNPISGHATLYWYQQILGQGPKLLIQFQNNGVVDDSQLPKDRFSAERLKGVDSTLKIQPAKLEDSAVYLCASSLQRGGAKDTQYFGPGTRLTVL.

This clone was detected ten times or more. The V and J genes are TRBV19 and TRBJ2-1; D ambiguous. Germline V gene lookup returns CDR1 LNHDA and CDR2 SQIVND (reference sequence). This CDR3 spans 13 amino acids. V was shortened by 5 bases and J by 7 bases, with 12 bases between the two germline ends. In DNA form, the CDR3 reads TGTGCCAGTAGTTTTGGTTCGGTGAATGAGCAGTTCTTC. It is translated as CASSFGSVNEQFF.

The V call is TRBV19, the J call TRBJ2-5; tentatively, D is TRBD1 (5 bases). Looked up from germline, CDR1 is LNHDA and CDR2 is SQIVND (reference sequence). The CDR3 loop spans 13 amino acids. V shed 4 bases and J shed 5 bases, with 11 bases lying between them. The CDR3 protein is CASSKGLAETQYF. CDR3 bases: TGTGCCAGTAGTAAGGGGCTTGCGGAGACCCAGTACTTC.

This clone was seen just once. The rearrangement uses TRBV27 and TRBJ1-5, with TRBD1 matching 8 bases. With 0 bases clipped from V and 8 bases from J, the junction kept 9 bases outside the gene matches. The CDR3 loop spans 16 amino acids. CDR1 MNHEY and CDR2 SMNVEV come from the germline V gene (reference sequence). CDR3 in DNA: TGTGCCAGCAGTTTATCGTGGACAGGGCCAGGGGAGCCCCAGCATTTT. This gives the protein CASSLSWTGPGEPQHF.

The chain is built from TRBV15 and TRBJ1-1; TRBD1 aligns across 8 bases. J gave up 7 bases and V 5 bases, and 12 bases lay outside the gene matches. Germline V CDR1 and CDR2: LNHNV, YYDKDF (reference sequence). The CDR3 is made up of 15 amino acids. This CDR3 reads CATSGNRGSKGEAFF. CDR3 DNA sequence: TGTGCCACCAGCGGAAACAGGGGGTCAAAGGGTGAAGCTTTCTTT.

This clone was found a few times. The chain joins TRBV11-2 to TRBJ1-1; D is unclear. The CDR3 is 11 residues long. V shed 2 bases and J shed 10 bases, with 8 bases lying between them. Germline V gene lookup returns CDR1 SGHAT and CDR2 FQNNGV. The CDR3 nucleotides are TGTGCCAGCAGCTTATCGCCAGTAGCTTTCTTT. Translation: CASSLSPVAFF.

The chain combines TRBV7-3 with TRBJ2-1, with D maybe TRBD2 (6 bases). CDR3 size: 14 residues. The germline V and J ends were trimmed by 5 bases and 6 bases, with 14 bases remaining between them. The germline V gene encodes CDR1 SGHTA and CDR2 FQGTGA. CDR3 loop: CASSPAGGSNEQFF. The CDR3 DNA follows: TGTGCCAGCAGCCCCGCCGGGGGAAGCAATGAGCAGTTCTTC. The whole variable domain, remainder taken from reference TRBV7-3 and TRBJ2-1, is GAGVSQTPSNKVTEKGKYVELRCDPISGHTALYWYRQSLGQGPEFLIYFQGTGAADDSGLPNDRFFAVRPEGSVSTLKIQRTERGDSAVYLCASSPAGGSNEQFFGPGTRLTVL.

This clone was seen a handful of times. This chain joins TRBV7-2 and TRBJ2-3; 7 nucleotides agree with TRBD2. Germline trimming cut 5 bases from V and 2 bases from J; bases unmatched to any gene: 10. The germline CDR1 and CDR2 sequences are SGHTA and FQGNSA. This CDR3 region has 16 residues. Here the CDR3 reads CASSPVAGEPTDTQYF. For the CDR3, the DNA is TGTGCCAGCAGCCCGGTGGCGGGGGAGCCCACAGATACGCAGTATTTT.

The chain recombines TRBV7-9 with TRBJ2-3; D may be TRBD2 (7 bases). Germline V CDR1 and CDR2: SEHNR, FQNEAQ (reference sequence). The V and J ends lost 3 bases and 2 bases respectively, with 9 bases between them. This CDR3 spans 14 amino acids. The CDR3 is CASSFAGATDTQYF. As DNA, the CDR3 is TGTGCCAGCAGCTTTGCGGGGGCCACAGATACGCAGTATTTT.

This clone appeared a single time. This rearrangement joins TRBV7-6 to TRBJ1-2; D unresolved. V was cut by 4 bases and J by 3 bases, with 18 bases left in between. The CDR3 is 16 residues long. Germline values: CDR1 SGHVS, CDR2 FNYEAQ. The CDR3 region is CASSWAGWYGDYGYTF. The DNA for the CDR3 is TGTGCCAGCAGCTGGGCGGGTTGGTACGGGGACTATGGCTACACCTTC.

J is TRBJ1-5 and V is TRBV19, with D perhaps TRBD1 (6 bases). The V gene lost 6 bases and the J gene lost 2 bases, with 20 bases spanning the gap. The CDR3 has 17 residues. From germline, CDR1 is LNHDA and CDR2 SQIVND (reference sequence). CDR3 sequence reads: CASRPAGATRGNQPQHF. The CDR3 nucleotides are TGTGCCAGTAGACCGGCGGGGGCTACCCGGGGCAATCAGCCCCAGCATTTT.

The rearrangement uses TRBV7-8 and TRBJ2-7; maybe TRBD2 (6 bases). V was clipped by 5 bases and J by 7 bases, with 12 bases between them. Germline CDR1 is SGHVS and CDR2 is FQNEAQ. CDR3 size: 12 residues. The CDR3 bases are TGTGCCAGCAGCCGCGCGGAGGGAGAGCAGTACTTC. It is translated as CASSRAEGEQYF.

The chain couples TRBV7-3 to TRBJ2-7, with 8 nucleotides matching TRBD1. V trimming: 2 bases; J trimming: 3 bases; junction bases outside the gene matches: 6. CDR1 SGHTA and CDR2 FQGTGA come from the germline V gene. This CDR3 contains 15 residues. CDR3 region: CASSLSGGADYEQYF. The CDR3 DNA reads as TGTGCCAGCAGCTTATCAGGGGGCGCCGACTACGAGCAGTACTTC. Drawing the rest from reference TRBV7-3 and TRBJ2-7, the complete variable domain is GAGVSQTPSNKVTEKGKYVELRCDPISGHTALYWYRQSLGQGPEFLIYFQGTGAADDSGLPNDRFFAVRPEGSVSTLKIQRTERGDSAVYLCASSLSGGADYEQYFGPGTRLTVT.

This chain connects TRBV11-2 to TRBJ1-3; D is uncertain. Per germline, CDR1 SGHAT and CDR2 FQNNGV. This CDR3 comprises 18 residues. Trimming shortened V by 4 bases and J by 0 bases, and 19 bases separated the two germline ends. CDR3 nucleotide sequence: TGTGCCAGCAGCTATGATAACTGGGAGGGCCGCTCTGGAAACACCATATATTTT. This gives the protein CASSYDNWEGRSGNTIYF.

The chain combines TRBV6-5 with TRBJ1-1, with D possibly matching TRBD1 (6 bases). Germline values: CDR1 MNHEY, CDR2 SVGAGI. There are 14 residues in the CDR3. The germline V and J ends were trimmed by 0 bases and 8 bases, with 13 bases remaining between them. This CDR3 reads CASSYSNRVWEAFF. CDR3 DNA: TGTGCCAGCAGTTACTCGAACAGGGTCTGGGAAGCTTTCTTT.